These 17 T cell receptor beta chains share one sample of origin, sequenced in a study of T cell responses to AZD1222 COVID-19 vaccine (dated by TCRdb to the early 2020s). According to the study, the label for this sample's time point signals: about 28 days (+/-7) after the second vaccine dose. Receptor amplification or capture employed the immunoSEQ multiplex PCR assay. TCRdb provides this immuneACCESS table in a form limited to in-frame rearrangements. Some clones are lacking; in checked studies, under half of them reflect an unresolved V gene, and why the rest are absent is not known. The sample yields some 250,000 clones; almost 95% were counted once. Around 0.58% of the sample belongs to the ten largest clones. The material was peripheral blood, obtained 28 days after the second AZD1222 dose. All receptors derive from an adult who received the AZD1222 COVID-19 vaccine.

The table lists this clone with a few counts. The CDR3 region has the DNA TGTGCCATCAGTGAGCCAGAACACGGCTCCTACGAGCAGTACTTC. This codes for CAISEPEHGSYEQYF. The chain recombines TRBV10-3 with TRBJ2-7; D is unclear. Deletions cut 2 bases from V and 0 bases from J, with 11 bases between. The CDR3 is made up of 15 amino acids. The V gene's germline CDR1 is ENHRY and CDR2 SYGVKD.

The chain links TRBV7-5 to TRBJ2-2; the table's TRBD1 call for D was not verified on the DNA. TRBV7-5 represents a pseudogene. The CDR3 totals 16 residues. CDR3 amino acids: CARKILTEPNTGELFF. The DNA for the CDR3 is TGTGCCAGAAAAATACTTACAGAGCCGAACACCGGGGAGCTGTTTTTT.

The chain joins TRBV6-4 to TRBJ2-7; D not certain. Trimming cost V 8 bases and J 5 bases, with 22 bases left between them. CDR1 and CDR2 from the germline V gene are MRHNA and SNTAGT. The CDR3 is made up of 15 amino acids. The CDR3 protein is CASLSRVIRWNEQYF. The CDR3 DNA follows: TGTGCCAGCCTTAGTAGGGTAATTAGGTGGAACGAGCAGTACTTC.

The genes are TRBV4-3 and TRBJ2-1; 7 nucleotides match TRBD2. Germline CDR1 is LGHNA and CDR2 is YSLEER. This CDR3 contains 16 residues. Trimming cost V 1 base and J 9 bases; bases outside gene matches: 12. The CDR3 sequence: CASSQVKTAGLSEQFF. The CDR3 bases are TGCGCCAGCAGCCAAGTAAAAACAGCGGGATTATCTGAGCAGTTCTTC.

In its sample, this clone was seen a few times. The rearrangement joins TRBV28 to TRBJ1-1, with D tentatively TRBD1 (6 bases). Per the germline V gene, CDR1 is MDHEN and CDR2 is SYDVKM. Trimming took 4 bases from V and 8 from J, leaving 11 bases between them. The CDR3 consists of 12 residues. CDR3 sequence (DNA): TGTGCCAGCAGTTCATACAGGGTGGAAGCTTTCTTT. It specifies CASSSYRVEAFF.

This rearrangement joins TRBV5-1 to TRBJ2-1; no definite D call. The CDR3 runs 15 residues. In germline, CDR1 is SGHRS, CDR2 YFSETQ. V dropped 4 bases and J dropped 6 bases, with 17 bases sitting between them. CDR3 region: CASSPEGVRSNEQFF. In nucleotides, the CDR3 is TGCGCCAGCAGCCCGGAAGGCGTCCGCAGCAATGAGCAGTTCTTC. Full variable domain (missing parts from reference TRBV5-1 and TRBJ2-1): KAGVTQTPRYLIKTRGQQVTLSCSPISGHRSVSWYQQTPGQGLQFLFEYFSETQRNKGNFPGRFSGRQFSNSRSEMNVSTLELGDSALYLCASSPEGVRSNEQFFGPGTRLTVL.

The chain couples TRBV5-6 to TRBJ1-6; D gene ambiguous. This CDR3 region has 17 residues. Trimming stripped 2 bases from V and 0 bases from J, with 12 bases between. From germline, CDR1 is SGHDT and CDR2 YYEEEE. The CDR3 is CASSFGGTNSYNSPLHF. CDR3 nucleotide sequence: TGTGCCAGCAGCTTCGGAGGCACCAACTCCTATAATTCACCCCTCCACTTT.

The gene calls are TRBV6-1 and TRBJ1-5; 12 bases match TRBD1. Germline V lookup: CDR1 MNHNS, CDR2 SASEGT. With 3 bases clipped from V and 2 bases from J, the junction kept 11 bases outside the gene matches. The CDR3 has 19 amino acids. CDR3 in DNA: TGTGCCAGCAGTGACGGGGGGGACAGGGGGCTTCGGGGCAATCAGCCCCAGCATTTT. Translating it yields CASSDGGDRGLRGNQPQHF.

The chain links TRBV11-2 to TRBJ2-7; D is unresolved. Per the germline V gene, CDR1 is SGHAT and CDR2 is FQNNGV. Trimming stripped 0 bases from V and 0 bases from J, with 9 bases between. This CDR3 contains 15 residues. CDR3: CASSLDRPSSYEQYF. The DNA of the CDR3 is TGTGCCAGCAGCTTAGATCGGCCGAGCTCCTACGAGCAGTACTTC. Complete variable domain (other parts from reference TRBV11-2 and TRBJ2-7): EAGVAQSPRYKIIEKRQSVAFWCNPISGHATLYWYQQILGQGPKLLIQFQNNGVVDDSQLPKDRFSAERLKGVDSTLKIQPAKLEDSAVYLCASSLDRPSSYEQYFGPGTRLTVT.

V gene TRBV20-1 combines with J gene TRBJ1-2; unclear D gene. The CDR3 is made up of 10 amino acids. The germline V and J ends were trimmed by 4 bases and 8 bases, with 8 bases remaining between them. From germline, CDR1 is DFQATT and CDR2 SNEGSKA (reference sequence). The DNA of the CDR3 is TGCAGTGCTAACCCCGAGGGCTACACCTTC. As protein: CSANPEGYTF.

The chain is built from TRBV6-5 and TRBJ2-7, with D unclear. V gave up 7 bases and J gave up 3 bases, with 7 bases separating them. The CDR3 sequence is 11 residues long. CDR1 and CDR2 (germline): MNHEY, SVGAGI. The CDR3 spells CASTLFYEQYF. DNA of the CDR3: TGTGCCAGCACTCTGTTCTACGAGCAGTACTTC.

V is TRBV5-6 and J is TRBJ1-5; D not resolved. Per the germline V gene, CDR1 is SGHDT and CDR2 is YYEEEE. V lost 2 bases and J lost 5, with 8 bases in between. The CDR3 runs to 13 residues. The CDR3 spells CASSFGSDQPQHF. CDR3 DNA sequence: TGTGCCAGCAGCTTCGGTTCCGATCAGCCCCAGCATTTT.

J is TRBJ2-3 and V is TRBV6-1, with a tentative D call TRBD2 (6 bases). Deletions cut 0 bases from V and 6 bases from J, with 10 bases between. Germline V gene sequence: CDR1 MNHNS, CDR2 SASEGT. The CDR3 totals 14 residues. Written as DNA, the CDR3 is TGTGCCAGCAGTGAAGCTAGCGGTGGGGATACGCAGTATTTT. Its protein is CASSEASGGDTQYF.

The J gene is TRBJ2-7, the V gene TRBV21-1; the DNA was not used to check the table's D call, TRBD1. TRBV21-1 is an annotated pseudogene. This CDR3 spans 14 amino acids. CDR3 sequence reads: CASSPGTGTREQYF. For the CDR3, the DNA is TGTGCCAGCAGCCCGGGGACAGGGACGAGGGAGCAGTACTTC.

As to this clone: Other DNA sequences of this sample code for an identical CDR3. The chain has TRBV27 and TRBJ1-5; 7 bases are a match to TRBD1. With 3 bases clipped from V and 4 bases from J, the junction kept 0 bases outside the gene matches. Germline V lookup: CDR1 MNHEY, CDR2 SMNVEV (reference sequence). The CDR3 totals 13 residues. The chain's CDR3 is CASSLDRNQPQHF. The CDR3, as DNA: TGTGCCAGCAGTTTGGACAGGAATCAGCCCCAGCATTTT.

The CDR3 DNA is TGTGCCAGCAGCCAATCCCCCCAATTTGGCTACACCTTC. Amino acid sequence: CASSQSPQFGYTF. The chain links TRBV3-1 (or the pseudogene TRBV3-2) to TRBJ1-2; D is unclear. This CDR3 spans 13 amino acids. Germline assignment: CDR1 LGHDT and CDR2 YNNKEL (reference sequence). The ends were cut back, 2 bases at V and 7 bases at J, with 11 bases in the middle.

This rearrangement joins TRBV5-1 to TRBJ1-1; a possible D gene is TRBD1 (5 bases). The V end lost 2 bases, the J end lost 4 bases, and 15 bases lay between the germline ends. CDR1 SGHRS and CDR2 YFSETQ come from the germline V gene. The CDR3 is made up of 15 amino acids. The CDR3 DNA reads as TGCGCCAGCAGCTTTGACAGTCACGGGGGCACTGAAGCTTTCTTT. As protein: CASSFDSHGGTEAFF.